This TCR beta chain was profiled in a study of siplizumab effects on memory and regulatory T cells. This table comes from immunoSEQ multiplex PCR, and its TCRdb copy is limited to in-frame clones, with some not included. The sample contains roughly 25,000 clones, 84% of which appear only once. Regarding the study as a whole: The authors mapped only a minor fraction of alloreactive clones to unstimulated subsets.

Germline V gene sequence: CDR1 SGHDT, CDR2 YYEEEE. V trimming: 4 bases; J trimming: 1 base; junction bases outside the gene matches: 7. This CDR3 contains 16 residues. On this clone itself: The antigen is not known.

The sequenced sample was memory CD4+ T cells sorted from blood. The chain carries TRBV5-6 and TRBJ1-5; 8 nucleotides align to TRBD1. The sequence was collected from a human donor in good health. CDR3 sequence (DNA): TGTGCCAGCAGCCTTTGGACAGGGAACAGCAATCAGCCCCAGCATTTT. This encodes CASSLWTGNSNQPQHF.